Below, 15 T cell receptor beta chains from the same sample are listed, as sequenced in a study of response to subunit inactivated influenza vaccine. TCRdb processed the RT-PCR reads anew with MiXCR; each CDR3 protein has one entry. The sample lists hundreds of thousands of distinct CDR3 sequences, roughly 12% seen once, with 8% to 13% in the top ten. The sample was also linked to a second study, of T cells expressing NK-cell markers. That source notes: Libraries used 5'RACE template switching adding universal primer site and UMIs.

The starting material was PBMCs from blood, obtained on the day of vaccination. The receptors were sampled from a man aged 50-59 years who received an inactivated influenza vaccine.

V is TRBV3-1 and J is TRBJ2-5; D is perhaps TRBD1 (7 bases). There are 16 residues in the CDR3. The ends were cut back, 3 bases at V and 9 bases at J, with 23 bases in the middle. Per germline, CDR1 LGHDT and CDR2 YNNKEL (reference sequence). The CDR3 DNA sequence: TGTGCCAGCAGCCAGTCTATCGGCCAGGGGGGCAAGGCCCAGTACTTC. Its protein product is CASSQSIGQGGKAQYF.

The V call is TRBV20-1, the J call TRBJ2-1; TRBD2 agrees at 7 bases. The trim removed 3 bases at V and 8 bases at J, leaving 13 bases unmatched. The germline gives CDR1 DFQATT, CDR2 SNEGSKA (reference sequence). CDR3 length equals 15 residues. This CDR3 is CSASPGLGRVHEQFF. In DNA, the CDR3 is TGCAGTGCTAGTCCTGGACTGGGGAGGGTTCATGAGCAGTTCTTC.

The rearrangement links TRBV7-6 to TRBJ2-3; 13 bases fit TRBD2. The CDR3 contains 16 residues. Germline V gene sequence: CDR1 SGHVS, CDR2 FNYEAQ. The V gene end was trimmed by 5 bases and the J gene end by 2 bases; junction bases not matched to a gene: 4. CDR3 loop: CASSAGLAGATDTQYF. The DNA for the CDR3 is TGTGCCAGCAGCGCCGGACTAGCGGGAGCCACAGATACGCAGTATTTT.

The rearrangement joins TRBV20-1 to TRBJ2-7; TRBD2 is a possible D gene (5 bases). CDR3 size: 11 residues. Germline assignment: CDR1 DFQATT and CDR2 SNEGSKA (reference sequence). Trimming shortened V by 5 bases and J by 3 bases, and 8 bases separated the two germline ends. The CDR3 DNA is TGCAGTGCTCCGGGATACTACGAGCAGTACTTC. It translates to CSAPGYYEQYF.

This clonotype has only a few counts. The rearrangement joins TRBV7-2 to TRBJ2-7, with 7 bases aligning to TRBD2. The CDR3 runs to 15 residues. The germline CDR1 and CDR2 sequences are SGHTA and FQGNSA. V gave up 1 base and J gave up 6 bases; unmatched junction bases: 9. CDR3 sequence: CASSLGFGTTGEQYF. CDR3 bases: TGTGCCAGCAGCTTAGGCTTCGGGACTACCGGCGAGCAGTACTTC.

The rearrangement uses TRBV29-1 and TRBJ1-1; D may be TRBD1 (6 bases). Germline CDR1 and CDR2: SQVTM and ANQGSEA. The V end was cut by 5 bases, the J end by 7 bases, with 17 bases between. The CDR3 totals 13 residues. The CDR3 bases are TGCAGCGTTCCTTCACACCAGGGGATTGAAGCTTTCTTT. This sequence encodes CSVPSHQGIEAFF.

The rearrangement joins TRBV21-1 to TRBJ1-3. TRBV21-1 is listed as a pseudogene. This CDR3 has 14 amino acids. The CDR3 DNA reads as TGTGCCAGCAGCAAAGGAGGGGCCAGAAACACCATATATTTT. Protein sequence: CASSKGGARNTIYF.

This clonotype was seen more than once but under ten times. This rearrangement joins TRBV12-3 or TRBV12-4 to TRBJ2-7, with D possibly being TRBD1 (5 bases). The ends were cut back, 8 bases at V and 6 bases at J, with 17 bases in the middle. This CDR3 comprises 13 residues. The CDR3 coding sequence is TGTGCCAGCGGGAAGGGGCCGCCGGGCGAGCAGTACTTC. Translating it yields CASGKGPPGEQYF.

This chain joins TRBV25-1 and TRBJ1-1; D is undetermined. Deletions cut 9 bases from V and 1 base from J, with 3 bases between. Germline V gene lookup returns CDR1 MGHDK and CDR2 SYGVNS. CDR3 length: 10 amino acids. The CDR3 nucleotides read TGTGCCAGAACGAACACTGAAGCTTTCTTT. It codes for CARTNTEAFF.

V usage is TRBV20-1 and J usage is TRBJ2-4; the match to TRBD2 covers 7 bases. V shed 7 bases, J shed 9 bases, and the junction held 12 bases outside the gene matches. Looked up from germline, CDR1 is DFQATT and CDR2 is SNEGSKA (reference sequence). CDR3 size: 13 residues. CDR3 protein: CSVEQFGGGIQYF. In DNA, the CDR3 is TGCAGTGTGGAACAGTTTGGCGGGGGCATTCAGTACTTC.

This clonotype was observed a handful of times. This chain links TRBV5-1 with TRBJ1-2; the D gene is possibly TRBD1 (6 bases). Germline V lookup: CDR1 SGHRS, CDR2 YFSETQ. The V and J ends lost 5 bases and 6 bases respectively, with 23 bases between them. The CDR3 totals 16 residues. For the CDR3, the DNA is TGCGCCAGCAGAGAGGGGGTACGGAAGCCCGTTAATGGCTACACCTTC. Its translation: CASREGVRKPVNGYTF. The full variable domain, rest sourced from reference TRBV5-1 and TRBJ1-2, is KAGVTQTPRYLIKTRGQQVTLSCSPISGHRSVSWYQQTPGQGLQFLFEYFSETQRNKGNFPGRFSGRQFSNSRSEMNVSTLELGDSALYLCASREGVRKPVNGYTFGSGTRLTVV.

This clonotype was counted only a few times. The chain carries TRBV5-1 and TRBJ2-2; the D is unclear. Germline V lookup: CDR1 SGHRS, CDR2 YFSETQ. This CDR3 contains 15 residues. V was clipped by 4 bases and J by 7 bases, with 17 bases between them. DNA of the CDR3: TGCGCCAGCAGCCCCCCCACTGGCCCGGGCGGGGAGCTGTTTTTT. Protein sequence: CASSPPTGPGGELFF.

This clonotype occurred many times. In nucleotides, the CDR3 is TGTGCCAGTAGTCGCGGGATCGCGAACACCGGGGAGCTGTTTTTT. Encoded protein: CASSRGIANTGELFF. J is TRBJ2-2 and V is TRBV19; maybe TRBD2 (6 bases). The CDR3 has 15 residues. Trimming pared 5 bases from V and 0 bases from J, leaving 10 bases between. The germline CDR1 and CDR2 sequences are LNHDA and SQIVND (reference sequence). Filled out from reference TRBV19 and TRBJ2-2, the complete variable domain reads DGGITQSPKYLFRKEGQNVTLSCEQNLNHDAMYWYRQDPGQGLRLIYYSQIVNDFQKGDIAEGYSVSREKKESFPLTVTSAQKNPTAFYLCASSRGIANTGELFFGEGSRLTVL.

This clonotype was observed a handful of times. J is TRBJ1-1 and V is TRBV29-1, with 7 bases lining up with TRBD1. J lost 5 bases, V lost 7 bases, and 7 bases had no gene match. CDR1 is SQVTM, CDR2 ANQGSEA, per germline. CDR3 length equals 12 residues. CDR3 region: CSGGRTGTEAFF. The CDR3 bases are TGCAGCGGGGGGCGGACAGGTACTGAAGCTTTCTTT.

This clonotype has more than one count but fewer than ten. The rearrangement joins TRBV10-3 to TRBJ2-1; D is perhaps TRBD1 or TRBD2 (5 bases each). The CDR3 is made up of 14 amino acids. The ends were cut back, 7 bases at V and 0 bases at J, with 10 bases in the middle. Germline values: CDR1 ENHRY, CDR2 SYGVKD. The CDR3 nucleotides read TGTGCCATCATACAGGACTCCTCCTACAATGAGCAGTTCTTC. Protein: CAIIQDSSYNEQFF.